The 9 T cell receptor beta chains below come from one sample, sequenced in a study of blood T cell repertoires in COVID-19. Produced via immunoSEQ multiplex PCR; TCRdb's table is partial and in-frame only. The sample comprises around 270,000 clones, about four fifths of which are singletons, and around a sixth rests with the top ten. Source material: peripheral blood. The receptor source for this set is a person aged 70 to 80 with COVID-19, enrolled during active disease.

This clone was seen once. The chain recombines TRBV5-6 with TRBJ2-7, with D possibly being TRBD2 (5 bases). V lost 0 bases, J lost 2 bases, and 12 bases lay in between. The CDR3 is 15 residues long. Germline V gene data show CDR1 as SGHDT and CDR2 as YYEEEE. CDR3 bases: TGTGCCAGCAGCTTGGTAGGTGGAGGCCCCTACGAGCAGTACTTC. Its translation is CASSLVGGGPYEQYF. The variable domain in full, with the rest retrieved from reference TRBV5-6 and TRBJ2-7, is DAGVTQSPTHLIKTRGQQVTLRCSPKSGHDTVSWYQQALGQGPQFIFQYYEEEERQRGNFPDRFSGHQFPNYSSELNVNALLLGDSALYLCASSLVGGGPYEQYFGPGTRLTVT.

A word on this clone: Distinct nucleotide sequences in the sample also encode this CDR3. The rearrangement uses TRBV19 and TRBJ1-2; D uncertain. Between the trimmed V and J ends, which lost 3 bases and 4 bases, there was a span of 6 bases. The CDR3 has 12 residues. Germline assignment: CDR1 LNHDA and CDR2 SQIVND (reference sequence). The CDR3 coding sequence is TGTGCCAGTAGTATTTCGGTCTATGGCTACACCTTC. Amino acid sequence: CASSISVYGYTF.

The chain employs TRBV7-2 and TRBJ1-2, with TRBD1 identical over 10 bases. CDR1 is SGHTA and CDR2 is FQGNSA in the germline V gene. Germline trimming cut 4 bases from V and 5 bases from J; bases unmatched to any gene: 7. The length of the CDR3 is 15 residues. The CDR3 protein is CASSSAGTGAYGYTF. The DNA for the CDR3 is TGTGCCAGCAGCTCAGCCGGGACAGGGGCTTATGGCTACACCTTC.

This clone has only one observation. This chain links TRBV18 with TRBJ1-1, with 8 bases that match TRBD1. This CDR3 has 13 residues. In germline, CDR1 is KGHSH, CDR2 LQKENI. V dropped 3 bases and J dropped 6; count of bases not matched to a gene: 3. In DNA, the CDR3 is TGTGCCAGCTCACCGGACAGGGTGGCTGAAGCTTTCTTT. Translation gives CASSPDRVAEAFF. Variable domain in full (rest from reference TRBV18 and TRBJ1-1): NAGVMQNPRHLVRRRGQEARLRCSPMKGHSHVYWYRQLPEEGLKFMVYLQKENIIDESGMPKERFSAEFPKEGPSILRIQQVVRGDSAAYFCASSPDRVAEAFFGQGTRLTVV.

The rearrangement joins TRBV28 to TRBJ2-2, with 7 positions matching TRBD1. J was trimmed by 4 bases and V by 6 bases; bases with no gene match: 11. This CDR3 is built from 16 residues. CDR1 is MDHEN, CDR2 SYDVKM, per germline. CDR3 loop: CASSGFRDRATGELFF. CDR3 nucleotide sequence: TGTGCCAGCAGCGGGTTCCGGGACAGAGCCACCGGGGAGCTGTTTTTT.

The gene calls are TRBV12-3 or TRBV12-4 and TRBJ2-1, with a weak D call TRBD1 (5 bases). This CDR3 spans 11 amino acids. Trimming removed 3 bases at V and 10 bases at J, with 7 bases between. The CDR3 DNA follows: TGTGCCAGCAGTTTGAGGACAGAGCAGTTCTTC. Its protein product is CASSLRTEQFF.

V is TRBV6-1 and J is TRBJ2-7; tentatively, D is TRBD1 (5 bases). Between the trimmed V and J ends, which lost 4 bases and 0 bases, there was a span of 16 bases. The germline CDR1 and CDR2 sequences are MNHNS and SASEGT. There are 16 residues in the CDR3. The CDR3 loop reads CASSGGWTRSSYEQYF. CDR3 sequence (DNA): TGTGCCAGCAGTGGGGGTTGGACACGAAGCTCCTACGAGCAGTACTTC.

This sequence joins TRBV6-1 and TRBJ2-1, with D tentatively TRBD1 (5 bases). V lost 2 bases and J lost 7, with 6 bases in between. The germline V gene has CDR1 MNHNS and CDR2 SASEGT. This CDR3 has 12 amino acids. CDR3 loop: CASSEQGNEQFF. Here the CDR3 DNA reads TGTGCCAGCAGTGAACAGGGAAATGAGCAGTTCTTC.

V is TRBV6-5 and J is TRBJ1-3, with D perhaps matching TRBD1 (6 bases). The CDR3 length is 14 residues. The germline V gene has CDR1 MNHEY and CDR2 SVGAGI. V lost 6 bases, J lost 3 bases, and 12 bases lay in between. CDR3 amino acids: CASRRQAVGNTIYF. In DNA, the CDR3 is TGTGCCAGCAGAAGACAGGCAGTTGGAAACACCATATATTTT.